The 25 T cell receptor beta chains given below trace back to one sample, sequenced in a study of cytomegalovirus exposure and HLA in healthy donors. PCR amplification relied on 60 Vbeta primers (plus 13 Jbeta primers). Generated by immunoSEQ multiplex PCR, the TCRdb table keeps only in-frame clones and is missing some. The sample lists around 150,000 clones, around 68% occurring once. Sequenced input: PBMCs. Every receptor here comes from a man aged 45 to 65 in good health and CMV-seronegative.

CDR3 DNA: TGTGCCAGCAGTTACTTGAGGGATCAGCCCCAGCATTTT. Its protein is CASSYLRDQPQHF. The V and J genes are TRBV6-5 and TRBJ1-5; D remains ambiguous. This CDR3 is built from 13 residues. Germline V CDR1 and CDR2: MNHEY, SVGAGI. V was shortened by 1 base and J by 5 bases, with 6 bases between the two germline ends.

This clone was detected a few times. The chain carries TRBV28 and TRBJ2-7; D is unresolved. The germline V and J ends were trimmed by 5 bases and 0 bases, with 11 bases remaining between them. The V gene's germline CDR1 is MDHEN and CDR2 SYDVKM. The CDR3 is 14 amino acids. The CDR3 sequence is CASSPLDRSYEQYF. The CDR3 region has the DNA TGTGCCAGCAGTCCCTTAGATCGCTCCTACGAGCAGTACTTC.

This chain uses TRBV19 with TRBJ1-4, with D maybe TRBD1 (6 bases). In germline, CDR1 is LNHDA, CDR2 SQIVND (reference sequence). Deletions cut 4 bases from V and 3 bases from J, with 9 bases between. This CDR3 is 14 amino acids long. CDR3 sequence reads: CASSRGRANEKLFF. DNA of the CDR3: TGTGCCAGTAGTAGGGGGCGGGCTAATGAAAAACTGTTTTTT. The entire variable domain, with the rest obtained from reference TRBV19 and TRBJ1-4, is as follows: DGGITQSPKYLFRKEGQNVTLSCEQNLNHDAMYWYRQDPGQGLRLIYYSQIVNDFQKGDIAEGYSVSREKKESFPLTVTSAQKNPTAFYLCASSRGRANEKLFFGSGTQLSVL.

The V and J genes are TRBV25-1 and TRBJ1-2, with D hard to call. This CDR3 comprises 15 residues. Per germline, CDR1 MGHDK and CDR2 SYGVNS. Trimming removed 1 base from V and 4 bases from J, with 13 bases in between. CDR3 sequence (DNA): TGTGCCAGCAGTGAATCTCCGGGAAATTTCTATGGCTACACCTTC. Amino acids: CASSESPGNFYGYTF.

The rearrangement joins TRBV5-1 to TRBJ1-2; weak D call: TRBD1 (5 bases). Trimming shortened V by 0 bases and J by 6 bases, and 9 bases separated the two germline ends. The CDR3 has 13 residues. Germline V gene lookup returns CDR1 SGHRS and CDR2 YFSETQ. The CDR3 spells CASSLEPGNGYTF. The CDR3 bases are TGCGCCAGCAGCTTGGAGCCAGGGAATGGCTACACCTTC.

The chain links TRBV19 to TRBJ2-7; the match to TRBD2 covers 12 bases. V shed 10 bases and J 3 bases; nucleotides not matched to a gene: 7. Germline V gene lookup returns CDR1 LNHDA and CDR2 SQIVND (reference sequence). This CDR3 is built from 14 residues. CDR3 sequence (DNA): TGTGCCACCCGGACTAGCGGGGCCAGCTACGAGCAGTACTTC. Protein: CATRTSGASYEQYF.

V is TRBV11-2 and J is TRBJ2-5; D gene unclear. V gave up 3 bases and J gave up 1 base, with 15 bases separating them. CDR1 and CDR2 from the germline V gene are SGHAT and FQNNGV. The CDR3 spans 16 residues. CDR3 sequence (DNA): TGTGCCAGCAGCTTCGGCCATCGAGGCGGCCAAGAGACCCAGTACTTC. This sequence encodes CASSFGHRGGQETQYF.

V is TRBV9 and J is TRBJ2-1, with 8 positions matching TRBD2. After removal of 3 bases from V and 0 bases from J, the junction contained 2 bases not matched to a gene. Germline lookup yields CDR1 SGDLS and CDR2 YYNGEE. This CDR3 has 15 amino acids. In nucleotides, the CDR3 is TGTGCCAGCAGCGGCGGGGGGAGCTCCTACAATGAGCAGTTCTTC. Its protein product is CASSGGGSSYNEQFF.

The genes are TRBV5-1 and TRBJ2-2; 15 nucleotides line up with TRBD2. Germline V gene data show CDR1 as SGHRS and CDR2 as YFSETQ. V shed 4 bases, J shed 5 bases, and the junction held 6 bases outside the gene matches. The CDR3 covers 17 residues. The chain's CDR3 is CASSTGLAGGPTGELFF. The CDR3 bases are TGCGCCAGCAGCACCGGACTAGCGGGGGGGCCGACCGGGGAGCTGTTTTTT.

This chain links TRBV5-8 with TRBJ1-4; 7 bases agree with TRBD1. In germline, CDR1 is SGHTS, CDR2 YDEGEE. The J segment lost 9 bases and the V segment lost 2 bases, leaving 7 bases of the junction unmatched. CDR3 length: 14 residues. The CDR3 is CASSLNRGVQKLFF. The CDR3 nucleotides are TGTGCCAGCAGCTTAAACAGGGGTGTGCAAAAACTGTTTTTT.

The chain is built from TRBV7-2 and TRBJ1-4; D is perhaps TRBD1 (6 bases). This CDR3 comprises 18 residues. CDR1 and CDR2 from the germline V gene are SGHTA and FQGNSA. V was shortened by 5 bases and J by 6 bases, with 25 bases between the two germline ends. CDR3 loop: CASSQKRQGFTYDEKLFF. The CDR3 bases are TGTGCCAGCAGCCAGAAGCGGCAGGGGTTTACCTATGATGAAAAACTGTTTTTT.

The rearrangement links TRBV10-1 to TRBJ1-4; a weak D match, TRBD1 (5 bases). Germline V gene lookup returns CDR1 WNHNN and CDR2 SYGVQD (reference sequence). The CDR3 runs to 18 residues. V lost 6 bases, J lost 0 bases, and 20 bases lay in between. The chain's CDR3 is CASSLITTGFATNEKLFF. For the CDR3, the DNA is TGCGCCAGCAGCCTAATTACAACAGGATTTGCAACTAATGAAAAACTGTTTTTT.

The chain combines TRBV6-6 with TRBJ2-7, with D maybe TRBD2 (5 bases). This CDR3 contains 14 residues. Trimming removed 5 bases at V and 4 bases at J, with 15 bases between. The germline CDR1 and CDR2 sequences are MNHNY and SVGAGI (reference sequence). Here the CDR3 DNA reads TGTGCCAGCAGTCAGGAGGTTTCGGTTTACGAGCAGTACTTC. This codes for CASSQEVSVYEQYF.

V gene TRBV12-5 combines with J gene TRBJ1-2, with D maybe TRBD1 (6 bases). Germline CDR1 LGHNT, CDR2 FRNRAP. This CDR3 comprises 16 residues. Trimming pared 5 bases from V and 2 bases from J, leaving 18 bases between. Written as DNA, the CDR3 is TGTGCTAGTGGTCTTCAGCGAACAGGGACCAACTATGGCTACACCTTC. This encodes CASGLQRTGTNYGYTF.

V and J are TRBV6-5 and TRBJ2-7; the D gene is possibly TRBD1 (5 bases). The CDR3 loop spans 13 amino acids. Per germline, CDR1 MNHEY and CDR2 SVGAGI. V was shortened by 2 bases and J by 2 bases, with 7 bases between the two germline ends. DNA for the CDR3: TGTGCCAGCAGTTACCCAGGGACCTACGAGCAGTACTTC. This codes for CASSYPGTYEQYF.

This clone was detected a few times. J is TRBJ1-5 and V is TRBV30; D is perhaps TRBD1 (5 bases). Trimming removed 5 bases from V and 7 bases from J, with 15 bases in between. Germline V CDR1 and CDR2: GTSNPN, SVGIG (reference sequence). The CDR3 runs 13 residues. The CDR3 DNA sequence: TGTGCCTGGGGGGCAGGGATCGGCCAGCCCCAGCATTTT. Translated: CAWGAGIGQPQHF.

This clone has a handful of counts. V usage is TRBV4-1 and J usage is TRBJ2-1; a weak D match, TRBD1 (6 bases). The CDR3 runs 18 residues. V shed 0 bases and J shed 0 bases, with 15 bases lying between them. CDR1 is MGHRA and CDR2 is YSYEKL in the germline V gene. The CDR3 here is CASSQDRVPTGSYNEQFF. CDR3 nucleotide sequence: TGCGCCAGCAGCCAAGATCGCGTTCCGACAGGCTCCTACAATGAGCAGTTCTTC.

This clone was observed a few times. J is TRBJ1-1 and V is TRBV6-6; D is possibly TRBD1 (6 bases). Trimming cost V 7 bases and J 3 bases, with 15 bases left between them. This CDR3 has 14 amino acids. The germline V gene has CDR1 MNHNY and CDR2 SVGAGI (reference sequence). CDR3 in amino acids: CASTPRGGDTEAFF. CDR3 in DNA: TGTGCCAGCACCCCAAGAGGGGGGGACACTGAAGCTTTCTTT.

The rearrangement links TRBV9 to TRBJ1-6; the D gene is possibly TRBD1 (6 bases). The CDR3 has 15 amino acids. CDR1 is SGDLS and CDR2 is YYNGEE in the germline V gene. With 4 bases removed from V and 7 bases from J, the gap between germline ends came to 15 bases. This chain's CDR3 is CASSSQGQRNSPLHF. The CDR3 bases are TGTGCCAGCAGCTCCCAGGGGCAAAGGAATTCACCCCTCCACTTT. The complete variable domain, with remaining parts taken from reference TRBV9 and TRBJ1-6, reads DSGVTQTPKHLITATGQRVTLRCSPRSGDLSVYWYQQSLDQGLQFLIQYYNGEERAKGNILERFSAQQFPDLHSELNLSSLELGDSALYFCASSSQGQRNSPLHFGNGTRLTVT.

V usage is TRBV6-1 and J usage is TRBJ2-2; TRBD1 matches 7 bases. Trimming cost V 2 bases and J 4 bases; bases outside gene matches: 4. Germline V gives CDR1 MNHNS, CDR2 SASEGT. The CDR3 has 15 residues. The DNA of the CDR3 is TGTGCCAGCAGTGAAATGGCAGGGGGCACCGGGGAGCTGTTTTTT. It encodes CASSEMAGGTGELFF.

Only a few counts were recorded for this clone. The gene calls are TRBV19 and TRBJ1-2; D is uncertain. The CDR3 is 13 residues long. Trimming left V 0 bases short and J 7 bases short, with 9 bases between. The germline CDR1 and CDR2 sequences are LNHDA and SQIVND (reference sequence). CDR3 nucleotide sequence: TGTGCCAGTAGTATAGAACTTGGAGGTGGCTACACCTTC. Its translation: CASSIELGGGYTF.

V usage is TRBV20-1 and J usage is TRBJ1-6; D unclear. V lost 6 bases and J 14 bases, leaving 14 bases between the germline ends. The CDR3 sequence is 11 residues long. Germline-derived CDR1 and CDR2 are DFQATT and SNEGSKA (reference sequence). The CDR3 bases are TGCAGTGCCCAGAGGTCCTCGGCCCTCCACTTT. Translated: CSAQRSSALHF.

The genes are TRBV28 and TRBJ1-6, with D tentatively TRBD1 (5 bases). The CDR3 contains 17 residues. Germline V gene data show CDR1 as MDHEN and CDR2 as SYDVKM. Trimming took off 2 bases at V and 0 bases at J, with 11 bases between the two ends. In DNA form, the CDR3 reads TGTGCCAGCAGTTTACGACACAGGAGCTCCTATAATTCACCCCTCCACTTT. Encoded protein: CASSLRHRSSYNSPLHF.

The V and J genes are TRBV7-6 and TRBJ2-3, with D uncertain. The V and J ends lost 2 bases and 1 base respectively, with 4 bases between them. Germline V gives CDR1 SGHVS, CDR2 FNYEAQ. This CDR3 comprises 13 residues. The CDR3 spells CASSLSGTDTQYF. CDR3 DNA sequence: TGTGCCAGCAGCTTATCTGGCACAGATACGCAGTATTTT.

The V gene is TRBV9, the J gene TRBJ2-1; 7 bases are a match to TRBD1. V lost 3 bases and J lost 2; bases outside the gene matches: 5. Germline CDR1 is SGDLS and CDR2 is YYNGEE. CDR3 length: 15 residues. CDR3 protein: CASSAQGTPYNEQFF. The CDR3 bases are TGTGCCAGCAGCGCACAGGGGACGCCCTACAATGAGCAGTTCTTC. The full variable domain, completed using reference TRBV9 and TRBJ2-1, is DSGVTQTPKHLITATGQRVTLRCSPRSGDLSVYWYQQSLDQGLQFLIQYYNGEERAKGNILERFSAQQFPDLHSELNLSSLELGDSALYFCASSAQGTPYNEQFFGPGTRLTVL.